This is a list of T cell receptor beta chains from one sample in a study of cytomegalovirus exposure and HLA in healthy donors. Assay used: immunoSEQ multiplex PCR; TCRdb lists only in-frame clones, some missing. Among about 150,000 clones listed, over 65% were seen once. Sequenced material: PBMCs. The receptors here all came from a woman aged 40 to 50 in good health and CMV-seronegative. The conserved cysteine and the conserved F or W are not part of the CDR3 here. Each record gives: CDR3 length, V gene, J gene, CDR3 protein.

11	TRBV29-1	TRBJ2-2	SADRGDTGELF
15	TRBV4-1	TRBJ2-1	ASSQDRKQGAYNEQF
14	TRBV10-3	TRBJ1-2	AISPGQGAGDYGYT
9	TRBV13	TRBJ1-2	ASSSLFGYT
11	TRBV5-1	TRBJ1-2	ASSLGQDYGYT
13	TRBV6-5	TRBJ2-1	ASNLPGQGYNEQF
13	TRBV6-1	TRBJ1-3	ASSEAQDSGNTIY
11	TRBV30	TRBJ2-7	AWTKTVPYEQY
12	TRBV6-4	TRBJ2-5	ASSDAGAHGTQY
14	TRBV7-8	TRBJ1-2	ASSLSLTGINYGYT
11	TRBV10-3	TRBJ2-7	AISEGTSVEQY
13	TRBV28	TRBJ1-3	ASAPGGSSGNTIY
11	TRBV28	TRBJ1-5	ASGLPSVQPQH
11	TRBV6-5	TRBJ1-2	ASSDTQGRGYT
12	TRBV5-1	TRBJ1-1	ASSPHRKNTEAF
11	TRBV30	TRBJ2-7	AWGLGGWDEQY
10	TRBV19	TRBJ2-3	ASRLSGDTQY
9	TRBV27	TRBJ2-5	ASSTGGTQY
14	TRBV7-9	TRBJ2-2	ASSLGDFLNTGELF
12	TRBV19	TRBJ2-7	ASNQQGLSYEQY
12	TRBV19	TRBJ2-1	ATGQGEGYNEQF
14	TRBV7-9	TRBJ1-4	ASSPGQGAANEKLF
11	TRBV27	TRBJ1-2	ASSPAANYGYT
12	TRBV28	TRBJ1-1	ASSSGTPNTEAF
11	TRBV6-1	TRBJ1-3	AGRTSTGNTIY
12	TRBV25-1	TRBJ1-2	ASSESGTGDGYT
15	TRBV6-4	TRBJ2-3	ASKNPRSWREGDTQY
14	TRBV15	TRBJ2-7	ATSRVPDPTGYEQY
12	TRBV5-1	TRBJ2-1	ASSIGQGNNEQF
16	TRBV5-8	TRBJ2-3	ASSLTLDGWSSTDTQY
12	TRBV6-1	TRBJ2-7	ASRQGQSSYEQY
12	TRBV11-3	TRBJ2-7	ASSLGASSYEQY
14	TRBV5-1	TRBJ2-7	ASSPGNRGGSYEQY
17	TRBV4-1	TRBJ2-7	ASSQDRGITAGTEFEQY
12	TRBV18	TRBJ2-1	ASSPTLAGNEQF
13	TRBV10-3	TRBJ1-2	AISGGGRGERGYT
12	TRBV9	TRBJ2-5	ASSYSGRGETQY
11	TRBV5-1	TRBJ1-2	ASSSEGGYGYT
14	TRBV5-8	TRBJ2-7	ASSLGGGGSSYEQY
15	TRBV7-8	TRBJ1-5	ASNLGRGRQGNQPQH
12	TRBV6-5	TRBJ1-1	ASSYSGQDTEAF
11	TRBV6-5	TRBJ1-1	ASRVRGNTEAF
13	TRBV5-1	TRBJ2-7	ASSLGGARPVEQY
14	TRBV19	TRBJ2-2	ASSIGKGGKAGELF
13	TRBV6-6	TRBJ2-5	ASRGRAGGQETQY
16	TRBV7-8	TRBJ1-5	ASSPILRQGRGNQPQH
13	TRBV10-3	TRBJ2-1	AISEVGGRYNEQF
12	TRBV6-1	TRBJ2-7	ASMSLSDRREQY
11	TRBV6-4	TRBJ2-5	ASSLLAGETQY
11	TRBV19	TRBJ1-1	ASSTGIITEAF
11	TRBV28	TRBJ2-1	ASPCGRANEQF
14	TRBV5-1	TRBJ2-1	ASSLEKGQGGNEQF
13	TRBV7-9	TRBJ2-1	ASSQEGGGNNEQF
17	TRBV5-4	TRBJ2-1	ASSSAGTGTPWGYNEQF
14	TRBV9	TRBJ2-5	ASSVAPAGGQETQY